A single sample gave rise to the 16 T cell receptor beta chains below, sequenced in a study of T-cell memory formation after mild COVID-19. Via MiXCR, TCRdb re-called the 5' RACE reads, giving one row per CDR3 protein. The sample records 200,000 to 250,000 distinct CDR3 sequences, roughly a tenth being singletons. The sequencing input was PBMCs or a T cell subset sorted from them (not recorded which). The receptors originated from a man in his late teens or twenties who had mild COVID-19 (a few samples of this study predate the infection). Cell type and time point are not known.

The chain couples TRBV5-1 to TRBJ1-1; TRBD1 might be the D (5 bases). Germline loops: CDR1 SGHRS, CDR2 YFSETQ. The V and J ends lost 1 base and 3 bases respectively, with 13 bases between them. The CDR3 has 15 amino acids. CDR3 in amino acids: CASSLRGEGDTEAFF. The CDR3 bases are TGCGCCAGCAGCTTGCGGGGGGAAGGGGACACTGAAGCTTTCTTT.

The chain joins TRBV5-5 to TRBJ1-4; 8 bases align to TRBD1. The CDR3 covers 15 residues. Germline lookup yields CDR1 SGHKS and CDR2 YYEKEE (reference sequence). J was trimmed by 7 bases and V by 6 bases; bases with no gene match: 11. The CDR3 spells CASNDPGGSGEKLFF. The CDR3, as DNA: TGTGCCAGCAACGACCCAGGGGGCTCGGGTGAAAAACTGTTTTTT.

In this sample, this clonotype turned up many times. The J gene is TRBJ1-1, the V gene TRBV5-1; D uncertain. CDR1 SGHRS and CDR2 YFSETQ come from the germline V gene. The V gene lost 0 bases and the J gene lost 5 bases, with 8 bases spanning the gap. CDR3 length: 13 amino acids. CDR3 sequence (DNA): TGCGCCAGCAGCTTGGGTTCGGGTACTGAAGCTTTCTTT. This encodes CASSLGSGTEAFF.

A few counts support this clonotype. The rearrangement uses TRBV7-7 and TRBJ2-7; D is perhaps TRBD1 (7 bases). This CDR3 spans 14 amino acids. The V gene's germline CDR1 is SSHAT and CDR2 FNYEAQ (reference sequence). V was shortened by 5 bases and J by 6 bases, with 17 bases between the two germline ends. DNA of the CDR3: TGTGCCAGCAGCCCTAGCCGACAGGGAGGCGAGCAGTACTTC. The encoded protein is CASSPSRQGGEQYF.

V usage is TRBV9 and J usage is TRBJ2-5; D is unclear. CDR1 is SGDLS and CDR2 is YYNGEE in the germline V gene. The CDR3 is 14 residues long. The V gene lost 3 bases and the J gene lost 4 bases, with 13 bases spanning the gap. The CDR3 spells CASSGLRSPETQYF. CDR3 nucleotides: TGTGCCAGCAGCGGGCTCCGTTCCCCAGAGACCCAGTACTTC.

This clonotype was recorded many times. The chain combines TRBV29-1 with TRBJ2-5, with D maybe TRBD2 (6 bases). Germline values: CDR1 SQVTM, CDR2 ANQGSEA. This CDR3 is 14 amino acids long. V was shortened by 1 base and J by 5 bases, with 14 bases between the two germline ends. The CDR3 reads CSVEARGGGETQYF. CDR3 coding DNA: TGCAGCGTTGAAGCCCGGGGCGGAGGGGAGACCCAGTACTTC. Complete variable domain (other parts from reference TRBV29-1 and TRBJ2-5): SAVISQKPSRDICQRGTSLTIQCQVDSQVTMMFWYRQQPGQSLTLIATANQGSEATYESGFVIDKFPISRPNLTFSTLTVSNMSPEDSSIYLCSVEARGGGETQYFGPGTRLLVL.

This clonotype was recorded many times. The chain recombines TRBV5-1 with TRBJ1-5; possible D gene TRBD1, 5 bases. Trimming left V 0 bases short and J 5 bases short, with 12 bases between. CDR3 length: 15 residues. Germline V lookup: CDR1 SGHRS, CDR2 YFSETQ. This CDR3 reads CASSLGFGGDQPQHF. The CDR3 DNA reads as TGCGCCAGCAGCTTGGGGTTCGGGGGAGATCAGCCCCAGCATTTT. The full variable domain, in which reference TRBV5-1 and TRBJ1-5 provide the parts outside the CDR3, is KAGVTQTPRYLIKTRGQQVTLSCSPISGHRSVSWYQQTPGQGLQFLFEYFSETQRNKGNFPGRFSGRQFSNSRSEMNVSTLELGDSALYLCASSLGFGGDQPQHFGDGTRLSIL.

The chain has TRBV11-2 and TRBJ1-6, with D possibly being TRBD1 (5 bases). CDR3 size: 17 residues. The V end was cut by 4 bases, the J end by 0 bases, with 13 bases between. Germline loops: CDR1 SGHAT, CDR2 FQNNGV. As DNA, the CDR3 is TGTGCCAGCAGCTCCTCCACGGGGGGCTCCTATAATTCACCCCTCCACTTT. This codes for CASSSSTGGSYNSPLHF.

This sequence joins TRBV7-2 and TRBJ1-2; a possible D gene is TRBD1 (6 bases). Germline CDR1 reads SGHTA; CDR2 reads FQGNSA. This CDR3 has 14 residues. The V end lost 1 base, the J end lost 8 bases, and 14 bases lay between the germline ends. In nucleotides, the CDR3 is TGTGCCAGCAGCTTAGGGACTACAGGGAACGGCTACACCTTC. Its translation: CASSLGTTGNGYTF.

This clonotype was seen a handful of times. The chain joins TRBV12-3 or TRBV12-4 to TRBJ1-5; TRBD1 is a possible D gene (5 bases). V dropped 5 bases and J dropped 5 bases, with 10 bases sitting between them. The CDR3 has 13 residues. The CDR3 sequence: CASSMTADQPQHF. The CDR3 region has the DNA TGTGCCAGCAGTATGACAGCCGATCAGCCCCAGCATTTT.

The table lists this clonotype with a few counts. The chain carries TRBV7-2 and TRBJ2-7; D assignment may be TRBD1 or TRBD2 (5 bases each). Per the germline V gene, CDR1 is SGHTA and CDR2 is FQGNSA. Trimming stripped 5 bases from V and 7 bases from J, with 18 bases between. This CDR3 region has 14 residues. CDR3 loop: CASSPGLRDGEQYF. As DNA, the CDR3 is TGTGCCAGCAGCCCAGGCCTCCGGGACGGGGAGCAGTACTTC.

This clonotype was counted only a few times. The rearrangement links TRBV30 to TRBJ1-2; 8 nucleotides match TRBD1. Germline V CDR1 and CDR2: GTSNPN, SVGIG (reference sequence). The V and J ends lost 5 bases and 7 bases, in that order; junction bases with no gene match: 12. This CDR3 is 14 amino acids long. CDR3 nucleotides: TGTGCCTGGGGTTCCACGCGGACAGGGAGTGGCTACACCTTC. Its protein product is CAWGSTRTGSGYTF.

This clonotype was detected a few times. The chain is built from TRBV27 and TRBJ2-5; D perhaps matches TRBD1 (5 bases). The V end lost 2 bases, the J end lost 7 bases, and 11 bases lay between the germline ends. The CDR3 runs 13 residues. Per germline, CDR1 MNHEY and CDR2 SMNVEV (reference sequence). DNA for the CDR3: TGTGCCAGCAGTTTACAGGGTCGGGCGACCCAGTACTTC. This encodes CASSLQGRATQYF.

The chain combines TRBV2 with TRBJ1-5, with a tentative D call TRBD1 (5 bases). Germline V gene sequence: CDR1 SNHLY, CDR2 FYNNEI. V was cut by 8 bases and J by 3 bases, with 14 bases left in between. The length of the CDR3 is 14 residues. CDR3: CASGSGGANQPQHF. DNA for the CDR3: TGTGCCAGCGGCTCTGGGGGTGCCAATCAGCCCCAGCATTTT.

This clonotype was recorded only once. The chain joins TRBV5-6 to TRBJ2-3, with D perhaps TRBD1 or TRBD2 (5 bases each). Germline CDR1 reads SGHDT; CDR2 reads YYEEEE. Trimming removed 1 base at V and 11 bases at J, with 23 bases between. The CDR3 runs to 16 residues. CDR3 sequence reads: CASSLWPDTGNVGQYF. Here the CDR3 DNA reads TGTGCCAGCAGCTTGTGGCCGGACACGGGGAACGTTGGGCAGTATTTT.

This clonotype was picked up a small number of times. The V and J genes are TRBV20-1 and TRBJ2-3; D not resolved. Germline-derived CDR1 and CDR2 are DFQATT and SNEGSKA (reference sequence). There are 11 residues in the CDR3. V lost 3 bases to trimming and J lost 5 bases, with 6 bases between them. DNA for the CDR3: TGCAGTGCTAGGGTCCGAGATACGCAGTATTTT. Its translation is CSARVRDTQYF.